In this sample, the clone carrying this T cell receptor beta chain turned up many times. What it recognizes is unknown. One entry per CDR3 protein, called by TCRdb with MiXCR from the reads. Of around 320,000 distinct CDR3 sequences listed, more than 9% are singletons. The sample is drawn from a study of T cell repertoires in cytomegalovirus infection. About the study: Public TCR beta signatures indicated both CMV infection and matching HLA type.

V was trimmed by 0 bases and J by 0 bases, leaving 10 bases between them. This CDR3 spans 16 amino acids. Germline CDR1 is SGDLS and CDR2 is YYNGEE. Study-level results: CMV carriers having the relevant HLA were flagged by cumulative public TCR beta family frequency.

The chain recombines TRBV9 with TRBJ1-3; D may be TRBD1 (5 bases). This TCR came from a human donor in good health (CMV status not recorded). Some clones in this sample may be carry-over from other donors' samples. Sequencing was carried out using PBMCs. CDR3 protein: CASSVAGTISGNTIYF. Here the CDR3 DNA reads TGTGCCAGCAGCGTAGCAGGGACGATCTCTGGAAACACCATATATTTT. The complete variable domain, with remaining parts taken from reference TRBV9 and TRBJ1-3, reads DSGVTQTPKHLITATGQRVTLRCSPRSGDLSVYWYQQSLDQGLQFLIQYYNGEERAKGNILERFSAQQFPDLHSELNLSSLELGDSALYFCASSVAGTISGNTIYFGEGSWLTVV.